This T cell receptor (beta chain) was profiled in a study of blood T cell repertoires in COVID-19. For the study at large: Spain, Italy and the United States supplied samples that represented acute and convalescent COVID-19. The cDNA or gDNA used as material had been derived from T cells, B-cell-depleted T cells, or PBMCs.

Methods used by the authors: Amplification of reference gene primers was used by the study to estimate nucleated cell counts. Method: immunoSEQ multiplex PCR; TCRdb's copy keeps in-frame clones and lacks some. The V and J calls and clone size come from that table; D and trimming were worked out from the DNA. This table has some 270,000 clones, about 89% appearing once. Germline V gene sequence: CDR1 LNHDA, CDR2 SQIVND (reference sequence). This CDR3 contains 12 residues. The germline V and J ends were trimmed by 7 bases and 5 bases, with 11 bases remaining between them. This receptor was identified in a woman aged 60-70 years who had recovered from COVID-19. The chain is built from TRBV19 and TRBJ2-5; a possible D gene is TRBD1 (5 bases). The material sequenced was peripheral blood. The CDR3 region is CASMGLGETQYF. In DNA, the CDR3 is TGTGCCAGTATGGGGCTCGGGGAGACCCAGTACTTC.